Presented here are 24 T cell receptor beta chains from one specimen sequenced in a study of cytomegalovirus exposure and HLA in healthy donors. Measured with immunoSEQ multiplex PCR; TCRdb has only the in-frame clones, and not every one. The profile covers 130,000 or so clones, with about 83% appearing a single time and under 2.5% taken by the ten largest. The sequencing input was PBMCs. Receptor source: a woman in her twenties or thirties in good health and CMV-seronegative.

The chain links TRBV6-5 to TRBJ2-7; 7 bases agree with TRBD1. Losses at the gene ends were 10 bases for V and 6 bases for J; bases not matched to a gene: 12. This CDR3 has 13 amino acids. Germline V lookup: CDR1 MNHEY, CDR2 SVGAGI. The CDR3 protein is CATRTGDVGEQYF. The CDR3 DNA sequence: TGTGCCACCAGGACAGGAGACGTAGGCGAGCAGTACTTC.

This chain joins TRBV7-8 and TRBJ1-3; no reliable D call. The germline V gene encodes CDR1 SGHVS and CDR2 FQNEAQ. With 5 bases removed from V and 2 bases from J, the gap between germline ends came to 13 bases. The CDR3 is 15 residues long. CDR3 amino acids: CASSPRSGTGNTIYF. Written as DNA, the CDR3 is TGTGCCAGCAGCCCCAGGTCCGGGACTGGAAACACCATATATTTT.

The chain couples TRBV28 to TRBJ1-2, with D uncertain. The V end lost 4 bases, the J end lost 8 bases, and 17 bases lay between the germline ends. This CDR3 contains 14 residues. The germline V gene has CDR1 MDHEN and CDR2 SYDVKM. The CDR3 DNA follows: TGTGCCAGCAGTTCCCGCATATTTCCCCAGGGCTACACCTTC. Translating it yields CASSSRIFPQGYTF.

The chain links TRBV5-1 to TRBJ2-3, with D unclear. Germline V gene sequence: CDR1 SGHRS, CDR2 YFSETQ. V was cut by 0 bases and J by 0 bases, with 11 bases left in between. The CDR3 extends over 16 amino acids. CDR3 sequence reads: CASSLASFASTDTQYF. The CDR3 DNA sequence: TGCGCCAGCAGCTTGGCCAGTTTTGCTAGCACAGATACGCAGTATTTT.

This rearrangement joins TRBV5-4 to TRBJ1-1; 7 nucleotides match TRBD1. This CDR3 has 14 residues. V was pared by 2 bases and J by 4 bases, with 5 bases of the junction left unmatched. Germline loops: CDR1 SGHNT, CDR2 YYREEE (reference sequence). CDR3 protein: CASSLDRVGTEAFF. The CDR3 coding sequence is TGTGCCAGCAGCTTAGACAGGGTCGGCACTGAAGCTTTCTTT. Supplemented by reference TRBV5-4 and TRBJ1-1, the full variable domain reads ETGVTQSPTHLIKTRGQQVTLRCSSQSGHNTVSWYQQALGQGPQFIFQYYREEENGRGNFPPRFSGLQFPNYSSELNVNALELDDSALYLCASSLDRVGTEAFFGQGTRLTVV.

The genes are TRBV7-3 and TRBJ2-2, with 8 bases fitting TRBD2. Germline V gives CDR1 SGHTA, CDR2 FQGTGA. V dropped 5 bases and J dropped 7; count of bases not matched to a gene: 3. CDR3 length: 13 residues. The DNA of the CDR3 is TGTGCCAGCAGCCCCCGGGGGGGCGGGGAGCTGTTTTTT. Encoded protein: CASSPRGGGELFF.

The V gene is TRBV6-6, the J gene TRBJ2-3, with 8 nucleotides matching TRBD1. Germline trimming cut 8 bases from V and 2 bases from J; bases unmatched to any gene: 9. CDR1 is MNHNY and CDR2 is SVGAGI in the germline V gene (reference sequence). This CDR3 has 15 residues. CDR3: CASGQTGGYTDTQYF. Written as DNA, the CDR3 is TGTGCCAGCGGGCAAACAGGGGGATACACAGATACGCAGTATTTT.

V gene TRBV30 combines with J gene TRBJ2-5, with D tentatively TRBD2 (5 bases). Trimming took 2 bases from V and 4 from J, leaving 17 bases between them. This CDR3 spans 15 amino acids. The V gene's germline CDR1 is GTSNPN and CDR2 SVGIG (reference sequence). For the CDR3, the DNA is TGTGCCTGGAGTCAACTGGACTCCTCCGCAGAGACCCAGTACTTC. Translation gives CAWSQLDSSAETQYF.

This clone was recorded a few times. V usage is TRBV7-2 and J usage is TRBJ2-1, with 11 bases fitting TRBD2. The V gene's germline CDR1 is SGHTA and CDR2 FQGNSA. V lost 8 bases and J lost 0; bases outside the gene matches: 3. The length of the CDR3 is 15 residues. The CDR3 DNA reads TGTGCCAGCCTACTAGCGGGGGACTCCTACAATGAGCAGTTCTTC. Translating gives CASLLAGDSYNEQFF.

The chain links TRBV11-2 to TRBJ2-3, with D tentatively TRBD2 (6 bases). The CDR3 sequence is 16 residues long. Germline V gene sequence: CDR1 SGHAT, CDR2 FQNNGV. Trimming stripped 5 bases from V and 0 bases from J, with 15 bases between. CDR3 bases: TGTGCCAGCAGCCCCTGGACTAAGGCCAGCACAGATACGCAGTATTTT. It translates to CASSPWTKASTDTQYF.

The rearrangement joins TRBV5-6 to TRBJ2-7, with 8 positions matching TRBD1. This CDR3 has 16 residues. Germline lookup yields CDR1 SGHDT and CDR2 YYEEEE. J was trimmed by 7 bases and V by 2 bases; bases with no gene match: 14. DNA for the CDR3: TGTGCCAGCAGCTTTGGGTTTGGGCAGGGGGCCTGGGAGCAGTACTTC. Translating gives CASSFGFGQGAWEQYF.

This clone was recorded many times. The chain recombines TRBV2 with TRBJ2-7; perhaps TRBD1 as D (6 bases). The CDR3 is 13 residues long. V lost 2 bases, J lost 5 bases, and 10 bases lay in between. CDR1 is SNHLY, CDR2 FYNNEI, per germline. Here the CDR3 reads CASSERGFHEQYF. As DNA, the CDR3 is TGTGCCAGCAGTGAAAGGGGGTTCCACGAGCAGTACTTC.

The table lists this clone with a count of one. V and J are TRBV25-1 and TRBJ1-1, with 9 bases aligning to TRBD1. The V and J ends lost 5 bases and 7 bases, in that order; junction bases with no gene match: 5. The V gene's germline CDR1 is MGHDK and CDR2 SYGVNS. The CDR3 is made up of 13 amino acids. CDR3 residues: CASSSGTGIEAFF. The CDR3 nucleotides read TGTGCCAGCAGTTCCGGGACAGGGATTGAAGCTTTCTTT.

DNA for the CDR3: TGTGCCAACAAAGGGGTTAGACAGGGATCCTACGAGCAGTACTTC. This encodes CANKGVRQGSYEQYF. The rearrangement joins TRBV2 to TRBJ2-7; 7 nucleotides line up with TRBD1. The germline CDR1 and CDR2 sequences are SNHLY and FYNNEI. J was trimmed by 1 base and V by 10 bases; bases with no gene match: 13. The CDR3 consists of 15 residues.

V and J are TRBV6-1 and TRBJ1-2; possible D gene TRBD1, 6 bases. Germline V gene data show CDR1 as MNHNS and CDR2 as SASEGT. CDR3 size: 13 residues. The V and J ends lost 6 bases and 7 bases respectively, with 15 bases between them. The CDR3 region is CASSTTGRGGYTF. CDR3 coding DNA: TGTGCCAGCAGCACAACAGGGCGAGGTGGCTACACCTTC.

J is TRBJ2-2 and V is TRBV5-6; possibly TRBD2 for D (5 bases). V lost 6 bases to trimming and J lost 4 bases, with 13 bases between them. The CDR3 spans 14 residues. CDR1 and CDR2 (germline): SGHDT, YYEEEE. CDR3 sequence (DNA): TGTGCCAGCAAAGGTGTTGGGAGCACCGGGGAGCTGTTTTTT. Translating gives CASKGVGSTGELFF. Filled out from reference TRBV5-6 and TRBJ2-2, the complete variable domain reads DAGVTQSPTHLIKTRGQQVTLRCSPKSGHDTVSWYQQALGQGPQFIFQYYEEEERQRGNFPDRFSGHQFPNYSSELNVNALLLGDSALYLCASKGVGSTGELFFGEGSRLTVL.

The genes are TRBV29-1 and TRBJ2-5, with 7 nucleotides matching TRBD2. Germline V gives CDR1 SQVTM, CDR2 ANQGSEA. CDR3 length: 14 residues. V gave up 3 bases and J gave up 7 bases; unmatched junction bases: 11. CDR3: CSVEGRGPLMTQYF. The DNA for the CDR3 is TGCAGCGTTGAGGGGAGGGGACCGCTGATGACCCAGTACTTC.

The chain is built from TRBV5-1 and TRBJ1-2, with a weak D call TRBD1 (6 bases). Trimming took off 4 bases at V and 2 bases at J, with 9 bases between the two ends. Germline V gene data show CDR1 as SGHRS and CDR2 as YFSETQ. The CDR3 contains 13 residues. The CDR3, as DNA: TGCGCCAGCAGCCAAACAGGGAACTATGGCTACACCTTC. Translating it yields CASSQTGNYGYTF.

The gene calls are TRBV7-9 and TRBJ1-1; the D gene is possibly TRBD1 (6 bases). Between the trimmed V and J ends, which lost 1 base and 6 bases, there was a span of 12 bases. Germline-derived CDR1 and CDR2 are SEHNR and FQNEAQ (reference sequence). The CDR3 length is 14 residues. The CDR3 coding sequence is TGTGCCAGCAGCTTAGTACAGGGTGCTCCTGAAGCTTTCTTT. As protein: CASSLVQGAPEAFF.

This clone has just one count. The CDR3 DNA is TGTGCCAGCAGACCCCGGCAGGTTAGCAATCAGCCCCAGCATTTT. Residues: CASRPRQVSNQPQHF. The chain carries TRBV6-6 and TRBJ1-5; the D is unclear. Per the germline V gene, CDR1 is MNHNY and CDR2 is SVGAGI (reference sequence). This CDR3 spans 15 amino acids. Trimming cost V 6 bases and J 0 bases, with 12 bases left between them.

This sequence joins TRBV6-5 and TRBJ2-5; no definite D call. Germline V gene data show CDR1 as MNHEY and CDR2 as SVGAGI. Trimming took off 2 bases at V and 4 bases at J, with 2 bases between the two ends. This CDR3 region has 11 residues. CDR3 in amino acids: CASSYRETQYF. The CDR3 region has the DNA TGTGCCAGCAGTTACCGAGAGACCCAGTACTTC.

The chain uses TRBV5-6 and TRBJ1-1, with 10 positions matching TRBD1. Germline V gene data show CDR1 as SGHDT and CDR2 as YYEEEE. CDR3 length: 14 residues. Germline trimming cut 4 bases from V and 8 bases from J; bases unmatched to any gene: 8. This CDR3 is CASSRQGARTEAFF. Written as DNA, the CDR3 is TGTGCCAGCAGCCGACAGGGGGCCAGGACGGAAGCTTTCTTT.

The CDR3 region has the DNA TGTGCCAGCAGCCCAGCCGGGGGGTCTACACCCCTCCACTTT. Protein sequence: CASSPAGGSTPLHF. J is TRBJ1-6 and V is TRBV6-6; D possibly corresponds to TRBD1 (5 bases). V shed 6 bases and J shed 11 bases, with 17 bases lying between them. Germline V gene sequence: CDR1 MNHNY, CDR2 SVGAGI (reference sequence). The CDR3 consists of 14 residues.

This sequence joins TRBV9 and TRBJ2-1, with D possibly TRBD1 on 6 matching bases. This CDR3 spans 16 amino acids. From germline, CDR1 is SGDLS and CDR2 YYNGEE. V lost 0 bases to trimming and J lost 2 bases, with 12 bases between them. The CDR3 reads CASSVVLRGTYNEQFF. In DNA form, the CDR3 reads TGTGCCAGCAGCGTAGTCCTCAGGGGTACCTACAATGAGCAGTTCTTC.